This is a list of T cell receptor beta chains from one sample in a study of cytomegalovirus exposure and HLA in healthy donors. Sequenced by immunoSEQ multiplex PCR; TCRdb stores in-frame clones only, minus some. Here the sample spans roughly 140,000 clones, 75% to 85% being singletons. What was sequenced was PBMCs. The receptor source for this set is a woman aged 18 to 35 in good health and CMV-seropositive. The CDR3 runs from the conserved cysteine through the conserved F or W. Fields, in order: D gene, clone size, V gene, J gene, CDR3 protein, CDR3 DNA. A D gene is named only where the DNA matches it firmly. For some rows the clone size is stated as once, few or many, or as a class when expanded; others skip it.

D: TRBD1; size: NA; V: TRBV10-3; J: TRBJ2-3; CDR3: CAIRQGVTDTQYF; DNA: TGTGCCATCAGACAGGGGGTTACAGATACGCAGTATTTT
D: NA; size: once; V: TRBV7-8; J: TRBJ1-5; CDR3: CASSLAPGVSNQPQHF; DNA: TGTGCCAGCAGCTTAGCCCCGGGGGTTAGCAATCAGCCCCAGCATTTT
D: NA; size: NA; V: TRBV6-1; J: TRBJ1-5; CDR3: CASSAKSDSNQPQHF; DNA: TGTGCCAGCAGTGCTAAGTCCGATAGCAATCAGCCCCAGCATTTT
D: TRBD2; size: NA; V: TRBV2; J: TRBJ2-1; CDR3: CASSEASPGTSGGGSEQFF; DNA: TGTGCCAGCAGTGAAGCGTCACCCGGGACTAGCGGGGGGGGGAGTGAGCAGTTCTTC
D: NA; size: NA; V: TRBV6-1; J: TRBJ2-2; CDR3: CASRSTLGGNVELFF; DNA: TGTGCCAGCAGGAGCACACTAGGAGGAAATGTTGAGCTGTTTTTT
D: NA; size: once; V: TRBV5-1; J: TRBJ2-1; CDR3: CASSFGNSYNEQFF; DNA: TGCGCCAGCAGCTTCGGGAACTCCTACAATGAGCAGTTCTTC
D: TRBD1; size: NA; V: TRBV2; J: TRBJ1-1; CDR3: CASSEFSDRVGTEAFF; DNA: TGTGCCAGCAGTGAATTTTCTGACAGGGTGGGCACTGAAGCTTTCTTT
D: NA; size: few; V: TRBV6-1; J: TRBJ1-5; CDR3: CASSEAQGNNQPQHF; DNA: TGTGCCAGCAGTGAAGCGCAGGGCAACAATCAGCCCCAGCATTTT
D: NA; size: NA; V: TRBV7-9; J: TRBJ1-5; CDR3: CASSLSNQPQHF; DNA: TGTGCCAGCAGCTTATCTAATCAGCCCCAGCATTTT
D: NA; size: once; V: TRBV5-1; J: TRBJ1-1; CDR3: CASSLIMNTEAFF; DNA: TGCGCCAGCAGCTTAATAATGAACACTGAAGCTTTCTTT
D: NA; size: NA; V: TRBV7-2; J: TRBJ2-5; CDR3: CASSLEEGLGTQETQYF; DNA: TGTGCCAGCAGCTTAGAGGAGGGTTTAGGGACCCAAGAGACCCAGTACTTC
D: TRBD1; size: NA; V: TRBV29-1; J: TRBJ1-1; CDR3: CSVRRDSNTEAFF; DNA: TGCAGCGTCAGGCGGGACAGCAACACTGAAGCTTTCTTT
D: NA; size: NA; V: TRBV5-1; J: TRBJ1-3; CDR3: CASSLGRGNTIYF; DNA: TGCGCCAGCAGCTTGGGCAGGGGAAACACCATATATTTT
D: TRBD1; size: NA; V: TRBV2; J: TRBJ2-7; CDR3: CASSEARAGGYYEQYF; DNA: TGTGCCAGCAGTGAAGCCAGGGCAGGGGGTTATTACGAGCAGTACTTC
D: TRBD1; size: NA; V: TRBV7-6; J: TRBJ2-1; CDR3: CASSVTLEYSGTGANNEQFF; DNA: TGTGCCAGCAGCGTCACTCTAGAATACTCCGGGACAGGCGCGAACAATGAGCAGTTCTTC
D: NA; size: NA; V: TRBV2; J: TRBJ2-7; CDR3: CASSEVNRVAQYF; DNA: TGTGCCAGCAGTGAAGTGAACAGGGTCGCGCAGTACTTC
D: NA; size: NA; V: TRBV5-1; J: TRBJ1-2; CDR3: CASSLEDSTVHGYTF; DNA: TGCGCCAGCAGCTTGGAGGACAGCACTGTCCATGGCTACACCTTC
D: TRBD2; size: NA; V: TRBV28; J: TRBJ2-1; CDR3: CASAPGLASFYHNEQFF; DNA: TGTGCCAGCGCCCCTGGACTAGCGAGTTTCTACCACAATGAGCAGTTCTTC
D: TRBD1; size: NA; V: TRBV5-1; J: TRBJ2-2; CDR3: CASSLGTGYTGELFF; DNA: TGCGCCAGCAGCTTAGGGACAGGATACACCGGGGAGCTGTTTTTT
D: TRBD2; size: NA; V: TRBV29-1; J: TRBJ2-3; CDR3: CSVPTSGGSNTQYF; DNA: TGCAGCGTCCCTACTAGCGGGGGGTCAAATACGCAGTATTTT
D: TRBD1; size: NA; V: TRBV5-5; J: TRBJ2-5; CDR3: CASSLAGGGKTQYF; DNA: TGTGCCAGCAGCTTGGCAGGGGGCGGGAAGACCCAGTACTTC
D: NA; size: NA; V: TRBV4-1; J: TRBJ1-2; CDR3: CASSQEELYGYTF; DNA: TGCGCCAGCAGCCAAGAAGAGCTGTATGGCTACACCTTC
D: TRBD2; size: NA; V: TRBV13; J: TRBJ2-4; CDR3: CASSLTRGIAKNIQYF; DNA: TGTGCCAGCAGCTTAACGCGGGGGATAGCCAAAAACATTCAGTACTTC
D: TRBD1; size: NA; V: TRBV5-1; J: TRBJ1-2; CDR3: CASSSGTGVDYGYTF; DNA: TGCGCCAGCAGCTCGGGGACAGGGGTGGACTATGGCTACACCTTC
D: TRBD2; size: NA; V: TRBV7-9; J: TRBJ2-3; CDR3: CASRIGVAGSTDTQYF; DNA: TGTGCCAGCCGCATCGGCGTAGCGGGAAGCACAGATACGCAGTATTTT
D: NA; size: NA; V: TRBV9; J: TRBJ2-1; CDR3: CASSVELADYNEQFF; DNA: TGTGCCAGCAGCGTAGAGTTAGCGGACTACAATGAGCAGTTCTTC
D: NA; size: NA; V: TRBV7-2; J: TRBJ2-5; CDR3: CASSLVATQETQYF; DNA: TGTGCCAGCAGCTTAGTGGCCACACAAGAGACCCAGTACTTC
D: TRBD1; size: NA; V: TRBV7-9; J: TRBJ1-4; CDR3: CASSPGTADEKLFF; DNA: TGTGCCAGCAGCCCCGGGACAGCGGATGAAAAACTGTTTTTT
D: TRBD1; size: NA; V: TRBV7-6; J: TRBJ1-5; CDR3: CASGDRASGNQPQHF; DNA: TGTGCCAGCGGAGACAGGGCTTCGGGCAATCAGCCCCAGCATTTT
D: TRBD2; size: NA; V: TRBV7-8; J: TRBJ2-3; CDR3: CASSFVERGFSDTQYF; DNA: TGTGCCAGCAGCTTTGTGGAGCGGGGGTTTTCAGATACGCAGTATTTT
D: NA; size: NA; V: TRBV6-5; J: TRBJ2-7; CDR3: CASSQPGAASYEQYF; DNA: TGTGCCAGCAGTCAGCCAGGGGCCGCTTCCTACGAGCAGTACTTC
D: TRBD2; size: few; V: TRBV6-1; J: TRBJ2-5; CDR3: CASSELAGGQETQYF; DNA: TGTGCCAGCAGTGAGTTAGCGGGGGGTCAAGAGACCCAGTACTTC
D: TRBD2; size: NA; V: TRBV30; J: TRBJ2-5; CDR3: CAWKGGGPSGETQYF; DNA: TGTGCCTGGAAAGGGGGGGGTCCTAGCGGGGAGACCCAGTACTTC
D: NA; size: NA; V: TRBV28; J: TRBJ1-2; CDR3: CASSPGRVTFSARDYGYTF; DNA: TGTGCCAGCAGTCCCGGGAGGGTCACCTTTAGCGCCAGGGACTATGGCTACACCTTC
D: NA; size: NA; V: TRBV6-5; J: TRBJ1-1; CDR3: CASRNTGTGRTEAFF; DNA: TGTGCCAGCAGGAATACCGGGACGGGGAGGACTGAAGCTTTCTTT
D: NA; size: NA; V: TRBV5-4; J: TRBJ2-2; CDR3: CASSRSGGAGTGELFF; DNA: TGTGCCAGCAGCAGGAGTGGGGGCGCCGGCACCGGGGAGCTGTTTTTT
D: TRBD2; size: NA; V: TRBV7-2; J: TRBJ2-7; CDR3: CASSYNGVGFGGNFYEQYF; DNA: TGTGCCAGCAGCTATAATGGGGTAGGGTTCGGGGGGAACTTCTACGAGCAGTACTTC
D: NA; size: NA; V: TRBV30; J: TRBJ1-1; CDR3: CAWSGGGTKAFF; DNA: TGTGCCTGGAGTGGGGGGGGGACGAAAGCTTTCTTT